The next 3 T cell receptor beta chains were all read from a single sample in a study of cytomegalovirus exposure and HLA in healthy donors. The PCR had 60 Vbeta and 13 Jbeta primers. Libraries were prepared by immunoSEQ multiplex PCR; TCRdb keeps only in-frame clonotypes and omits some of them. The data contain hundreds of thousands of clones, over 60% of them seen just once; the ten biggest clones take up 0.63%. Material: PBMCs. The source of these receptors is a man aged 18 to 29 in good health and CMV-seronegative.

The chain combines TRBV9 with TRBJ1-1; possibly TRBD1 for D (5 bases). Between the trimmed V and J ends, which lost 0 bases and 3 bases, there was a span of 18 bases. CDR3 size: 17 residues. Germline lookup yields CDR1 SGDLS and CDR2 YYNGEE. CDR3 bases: TGTGCCAGCAGCGTAGTGCGGGGCGGTGGGGCTGACACTGAAGCTTTCTTT. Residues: CASSVVRGGGADTEAFF.

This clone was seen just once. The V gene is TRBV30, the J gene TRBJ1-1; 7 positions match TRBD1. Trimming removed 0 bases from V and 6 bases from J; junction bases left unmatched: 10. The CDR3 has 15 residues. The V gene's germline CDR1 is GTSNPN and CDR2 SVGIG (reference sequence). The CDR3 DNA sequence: TGTGCCTGGAGTGTACTTGGGACAGTGGGCCCTGAAGCTTTCTTT. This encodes CAWSVLGTVGPEAFF. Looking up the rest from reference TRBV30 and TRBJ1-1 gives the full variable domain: SQTIHQWPATLVQPVGSPLSLECTVEGTSNPNLYWYRQAAGRGLQLLFYSVGIGQISSEVPQNLSASRPQDRQFILSSKKLLLSDSGFYLCAWSVLGTVGPEAFFGQGTRLTVV.

Here the CDR3 DNA reads TGTGCCAGTAGTATTACGACAGGCGGCGGCTACACCTTC. Translating gives CASSITTGGGYTF. This chain connects TRBV19 to TRBJ1-2; tentatively, D is TRBD1 (6 bases). Germline CDR1 reads LNHDA; CDR2 reads SQIVND (reference sequence). The germline V and J ends were trimmed by 3 bases and 8 bases, with 13 bases remaining between them. CDR3 length: 13 amino acids.